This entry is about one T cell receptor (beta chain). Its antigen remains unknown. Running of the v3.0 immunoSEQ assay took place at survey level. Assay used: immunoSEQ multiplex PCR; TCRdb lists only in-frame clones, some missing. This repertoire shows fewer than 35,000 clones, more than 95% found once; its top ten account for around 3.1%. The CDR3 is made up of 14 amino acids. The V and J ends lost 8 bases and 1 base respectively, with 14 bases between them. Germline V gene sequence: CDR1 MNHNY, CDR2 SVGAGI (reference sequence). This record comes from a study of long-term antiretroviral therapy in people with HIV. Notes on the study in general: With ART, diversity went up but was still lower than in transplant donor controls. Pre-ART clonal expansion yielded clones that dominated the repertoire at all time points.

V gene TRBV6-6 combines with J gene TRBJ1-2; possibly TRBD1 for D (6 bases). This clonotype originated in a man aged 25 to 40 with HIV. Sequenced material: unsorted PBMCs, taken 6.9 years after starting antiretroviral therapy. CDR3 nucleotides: TGTGCCAGCCGGGCCGGGGGCGATAACTATGGCTACACCTTC. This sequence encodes CASRAGGDNYGYTF.